These 14 T cell receptor beta chains were sequenced from one sample in a study of blood T cell repertoires in COVID-19. Data came from immunoSEQ multiplex PCR; TCRdb stores just in-frame clones and leaves some out. The sample carries 300,000 to 350,000 clones, over 70% recorded once. The sample comprised PBMCs or T cells enriched from blood (not recorded which). Receptor source: a man aged 30-40 years who had recovered from COVID-19.

The chain recombines TRBV4-1 with TRBJ1-3; no definite D call. Trimming left V 2 bases short and J 0 bases short, with 14 bases between. CDR3 length equals 17 residues. Germline V lookup: CDR1 MGHRA, CDR2 YSYEKL. CDR3 nucleotide sequence: TGCGCCAGCAGCCAAAAGTCCCAATACAACTCTGGAAACACCATATATTTT. It yields the protein CASSQKSQYNSGNTIYF.

CDR3 in amino acids: CATRSNNEQFF. The CDR3 coding sequence is TGTGCCACCAGGAGTAACAATGAGCAGTTCTTC. The J gene is TRBJ2-1, the V gene TRBV24-1, with D unresolved. Trimming took off 7 bases at V and 5 bases at J, with 5 bases between the two ends. This CDR3 has 11 amino acids. In germline, CDR1 is KGHDR, CDR2 SFDVKD.

This sequence joins TRBV10-3 and TRBJ1-3; 8 bases are a match to TRBD1. The CDR3 loop spans 14 amino acids. Germline CDR1 and CDR2: ENHRY and SYGVKD. V shed 7 bases, J shed 2 bases, and the junction held 4 bases outside the gene matches. The CDR3 protein is CAITQTGAGNTIYF. In DNA form, the CDR3 reads TGTGCCATCACCCAGACAGGGGCTGGAAACACCATATATTTT.

This sequence joins TRBV10-3 and TRBJ2-1; TRBD1 might be the D (7 bases). Per the germline V gene, CDR1 is ENHRY and CDR2 is SYGVKD. This CDR3 spans 14 amino acids. With 4 bases removed from V and 7 bases from J, the gap between germline ends came to 14 bases. The CDR3 DNA sequence: TGTGCCATCAGTGCAGACAGGGAGGCTAATGAGCAGTTCTTC. Protein: CAISADREANEQFF.

The V gene is TRBV18, the J gene TRBJ2-2, with 7 bases aligning to TRBD1. The CDR3 has 15 residues. The germline CDR1 and CDR2 sequences are KGHSH and LQKENI. J was trimmed by 7 bases and V by 3 bases; bases with no gene match: 8. The CDR3 sequence: CASSPWTTGNGELFF. CDR3 DNA sequence: TGTGCCAGCTCACCTTGGACGACAGGGAACGGGGAGCTGTTTTTT.

The V and J genes are TRBV30 and TRBJ1-6; the D is unclear. V shed 4 bases and J shed 14 bases, with 18 bases lying between them. This CDR3 is 13 amino acids long. From germline, CDR1 is GTSNPN and CDR2 SVGIG (reference sequence). The CDR3 nucleotides read TGTGCCTGGACAAAGGAGAGTCTAGTGGCCCTCCACTTT. It codes for CAWTKESLVALHF.

The chain links TRBV12-3 or TRBV12-4 to TRBJ2-7, with D possibly matching TRBD1 (6 bases). The length of the CDR3 is 12 residues. V was trimmed by 6 bases and J by 3 bases, leaving 9 bases between them. Here the CDR3 reads CASRTGNYEQYF. DNA of the CDR3: TGTGCCAGCAGGACAGGAAACTACGAGCAGTACTTC.

This clone has more than one count but fewer than ten. This rearrangement joins TRBV14 to TRBJ2-7, with a possible D match to TRBD2 (5 bases). The ends were cut back, 5 bases at V and 2 bases at J, with 10 bases in the middle. This CDR3 has 13 amino acids. Germline CDR1 is SGHDN and CDR2 is FVKESK. The CDR3 here is CASSEGGAYEQYF. DNA of the CDR3: TGTGCCAGCAGCGAGGGCGGAGCCTACGAGCAGTACTTC.

This chain uses TRBV6-5 with TRBJ2-1; 8 positions match TRBD2. The trim removed 2 bases at V and 0 bases at J, leaving 3 bases unmatched. Per germline, CDR1 MNHEY and CDR2 SVGAGI. The CDR3 covers 16 residues. CDR3 coding DNA: TGTGCCAGCAGTTACCAAAGCGGGAGCTCCTACAATGAGCAGTTCTTC. Residues: CASSYQSGSSYNEQFF.

V usage is TRBV14 and J usage is TRBJ2-5; perhaps TRBD2 as D (6 bases). This CDR3 spans 11 amino acids. Germline-derived CDR1 and CDR2 are SGHDN and FVKESK. V was pared by 5 bases and J by 13 bases, with 14 bases between. CDR3 DNA sequence: TGTGCCAGCAGCTTCCGGGAGAGTGGGTACTTC. Amino acid sequence: CASSFRESGYF.

The chain uses TRBV5-8 and TRBJ1-1; D possibly corresponds to TRBD1 (5 bases). The germline V gene has CDR1 SGHTS and CDR2 YDEGEE. This CDR3 region has 14 residues. V gave up 0 bases and J gave up 5 bases, with 11 bases separating them. The CDR3 region is CASSLVTVRTEAFF. In nucleotides, the CDR3 is TGTGCCAGCAGCTTGGTGACAGTGAGAACTGAAGCTTTCTTT.

The genes are TRBV2 and TRBJ2-7; weak D call: TRBD2 (6 bases). The CDR3 is 17 residues long. Germline assignment: CDR1 SNHLY and CDR2 FYNNEI. The V end lost 1 base, the J end lost 6 bases, and 22 bases lay between the germline ends. The CDR3 region is CASSEVASRLRGGEQYF. The CDR3 nucleotides are TGTGCCAGCAGTGAAGTAGCTTCCCGGCTACGGGGAGGCGAGCAGTACTTC. Filled out from reference TRBV2 and TRBJ2-7, the complete variable domain reads EPEVTQTPSHQVTQMGQEVILRCVPISNHLYFYWYRQILGQKVEFLVSFYNNEISEKSEIFDDQFSVERPDGSNFTLKIRSTKLEDSAMYFCASSEVASRLRGGEQYFGPGTRLTVT.

This sequence joins TRBV10-1 and TRBJ2-2; D gene ambiguous. CDR1 and CDR2 (germline): WNHNN, SYGVQD (reference sequence). CDR3 length: 13 amino acids. V shed 3 bases and J shed 1 base, with 3 bases lying between them. CDR3 region: CASSDGNTGELFF. DNA for the CDR3: TGCGCCAGCAGTGACGGGAACACCGGGGAGCTGTTTTTT.

This clone was counted a few times. The chain employs TRBV6-5 and TRBJ2-7, with D tentatively TRBD1 (6 bases). In germline, CDR1 is MNHEY, CDR2 SVGAGI. V was cut by 2 bases and J by 0 bases, with 8 bases left in between. This CDR3 contains 14 residues. CDR3 in amino acids: CASSYDRNSYEQYF. The CDR3 DNA reads TGTGCCAGCAGTTACGACAGGAACTCCTACGAGCAGTACTTC.